This T cell receptor (beta chain) comes out of a study of CD8+CD57+ T cells in acquired aplastic anemia. The overall study: Average DNA yield from sorted CD4+ and CD8+ cells was about 3 ug. Study conclusions and caveats: It was found that some 31 CD8+ CDR3 sequences were shared between patients and controls.

Individuals selected for sequencing had exhibited CD8+CD57+ cell expansion on flow cytometry. The enrolled patients all had severe acquired aplastic anemia. Blood samples were obtained from patients who had received no prior therapy. As to this clonotype: Its antigen remains unknown.

This CDR3 has 13 residues. The V gene's germline CDR1 is MNHEY and CDR2 SMNVEV (reference sequence). With V trimmed by 5 bases and J by 11 bases, 10 bases remained unmatched. For CDR3 and TCR beta VDJ profiling, genomic DNA was the template used. TCRdb recomputed calls from the reads with MiXCR, one row per CDR3 protein. The sample yields 95,000 to 150,000 distinct CDR3 sequences, over 30% seen once. The chain combines TRBV27 with TRBJ2-5, with 8 positions matching TRBD2. The clonotype was recovered from a human donor with aplastic anemia. The sample comprised sorted CD4+, CD8+, or CD8+CD57+ T cells (not recorded which) from PBMCs. This CDR3 reads CASSPREGSGQYF. The DNA of the CDR3 is TGTGCCAGCAGTCCCCGGGAGGGGTCAGGGCAGTACTTC.